The 20 T cell receptor beta chains listed next were all sequenced from one sample in a study of technical replicates of blood from several donors. TCRdb's copy holds only in-frame clones and misses some; the assay was immunoSEQ multiplex PCR. The sample carries approximately 76,000 clones, 95% to 98% recorded once. The sequenced sample consisted of T cells isolated from PBMCs. These receptors were collected from a human donor in good health.

V gene TRBV6-4 combines with J gene TRBJ1-1; maybe TRBD1 (6 bases). There are 16 residues in the CDR3. V was cut by 0 bases and J by 1 base, with 12 bases left in between. Per germline, CDR1 MRHNA and CDR2 SNTAGT. The CDR3 here is CASSDSWKDRNTEAFF. CDR3 bases: TGTGCCAGCAGTGACTCGTGGAAGGACAGGAACACTGAAGCTTTCTTT.

This rearrangement joins TRBV19 to TRBJ2-1, with D perhaps matching TRBD2 (6 bases). Germline V gene data show CDR1 as LNHDA and CDR2 as SQIVND (reference sequence). Trimming cost V 6 bases and J 4 bases, with 19 bases left between them. The CDR3 has 16 residues. The CDR3, as DNA: TGTGCCAGTAGACGGGCTTTGGGACTGACATACAATGAGCAGTTCTTC. Protein sequence: CASRRALGLTYNEQFF.

This chain links TRBV2 with TRBJ2-5; D not certain. Germline CDR1 and CDR2: SNHLY and FYNNEI. The CDR3 covers 12 residues. V was clipped by 4 bases and J by 7 bases, with 10 bases between them. The CDR3 reads CASSANERTQYF. For the CDR3, the DNA is TGTGCCAGCAGTGCTAATGAGAGGACCCAGTACTTC.

In this sample, this clone turned up a few times. The gene calls are TRBV29-1 and TRBJ2-4, with TRBD2 matching 10 bases. The CDR3 extends over 12 amino acids. J lost 11 bases, V lost 4 bases, and 5 bases had no gene match. Germline values: CDR1 SQVTM, CDR2 ANQGSEA. Here the CDR3 reads CSVVAGGKVQYF. The CDR3 DNA reads as TGCAGCGTTGTAGCGGGGGGTAAGGTTCAGTACTTC.

The V call is TRBV5-1, the J call TRBJ2-5, with TRBD1 matching 7 bases. This CDR3 region has 14 residues. Trimming removed 2 bases from V and 5 bases from J; junction bases left unmatched: 6. The germline V gene has CDR1 SGHRS and CDR2 YFSETQ. Written as DNA, the CDR3 is TGCGCCAGCAGCTTCGGCCAGGGGGTGGAGACCCAGTACTTC. As protein: CASSFGQGVETQYF. The whole variable domain, remainder taken from reference TRBV5-1 and TRBJ2-5, is KAGVTQTPRYLIKTRGQQVTLSCSPISGHRSVSWYQQTPGQGLQFLFEYFSETQRNKGNFPGRFSGRQFSNSRSEMNVSTLELGDSALYLCASSFGQGVETQYFGPGTRLLVL.

The chain recombines TRBV28 with TRBJ2-5; TRBD2 aligns across 8 bases. Germline values: CDR1 MDHEN, CDR2 SYDVKM. V lost 6 bases, J lost 7 bases, and 25 bases stayed unmatched. There are 19 residues in the CDR3. CDR3 loop: CASSHYTTPGLGVGGTQYF. The CDR3, as DNA: TGTGCCAGCAGCCATTACACAACTCCGGGACTAGGGGTCGGGGGGACCCAGTACTTC. The full variable domain, completed using reference TRBV28 and TRBJ2-5, is DVKVTQSSRYLVKRTGEKVFLECVQDMDHENMFWYRQDPGLGLRLIYFSYDVKMKEKGDIPEGYSVSREKKERFSLILESASTNQTSMYLCASSHYTTPGLGVGGTQYFGPGTRLLVL.

The chain uses TRBV30 and TRBJ1-2, with unresolved D. The V and J ends lost 4 bases and 1 base respectively, with 16 bases between them. The CDR3 extends over 15 amino acids. The germline CDR1 and CDR2 sequences are GTSNPN and SVGIG (reference sequence). The DNA of the CDR3 is TGTGCCTGGAAACGGGTCCGAATTGGTAACTATGGCTACACCTTC. It is translated as CAWKRVRIGNYGYTF.

The chain recombines TRBV28 with TRBJ1-5, with 10 positions matching TRBD1. The CDR3 spans 13 residues. V shed 8 bases and J 5 bases; nucleotides not matched to a gene: 3. Germline-derived CDR1 and CDR2 are MDHEN and SYDVKM. The CDR3 DNA reads TGTGCCAGCTATGGGACAGGGGATCAGCCCCAGCATTTT. Protein product: CASYGTGDQPQHF. The full variable domain, rest sourced from reference TRBV28 and TRBJ1-5, is DVKVTQSSRYLVKRTGEKVFLECVQDMDHENMFWYRQDPGLGLRLIYFSYDVKMKEKGDIPEGYSVSREKKERFSLILESASTNQTSMYLCASYGTGDQPQHFGDGTRLSIL.

This clone occurred a few times. This chain uses TRBV5-4 with TRBJ2-1; D is perhaps TRBD2 (6 bases). The germline gives CDR1 SGHNT, CDR2 YYREEE (reference sequence). V lost 4 bases to trimming and J lost 2 bases, with 19 bases between them. The CDR3 loop spans 17 amino acids. The CDR3 is CASSPAGVADPYNEQFF. The CDR3, as DNA: TGTGCCAGCAGCCCCGCTGGGGTAGCGGACCCCTACAATGAGCAGTTCTTC.

With respect to this clone: One junction end disagrees with the germline gene, perhaps due to a read error. The chain has TRBV7-7 and TRBJ2-1; 13 nucleotides agree with TRBD2. CDR3 length: 19 amino acids. CDR1 and CDR2 from the germline V gene are SSHAT and FNYEAQ (reference sequence). CDR3 sequence: CASSLRLSLLAGGYNEQFF. CDR3 nucleotides: TGTGCTAGCAGCCTCCGCCTTTCTCTACTAGCGGGGGGGTACAATGAGCAGTTCTTC. The full variable domain, its missing parts supplied by reference TRBV7-7 and TRBJ2-1, is GAGVSQSPRYKVTKRGQDVTLRCDPISSHATLYWYQQALGQGPEFLTYFNYEAQPDKSGLPSDRFSAERPEGSISTLTIQRTEQRDSAMYRCASSLRLSLLAGGYNEQFFGPGTRLTVL.

The chain links TRBV6-5 to TRBJ2-5; 7 nucleotides line up with TRBD1. CDR1 is MNHEY, CDR2 SVGAGI, per germline. The CDR3 length is 14 residues. Losses at the gene ends were 6 bases for V and 5 bases for J; bases not matched to a gene: 9. For the CDR3, the DNA is TGTGCCAGCAGGGATACAGGGGCCCCCGAGACCCAGTACTTC. Translation gives CASRDTGAPETQYF.

V usage is TRBV9 and J usage is TRBJ2-7; TRBD1 matches at 9 bases. The CDR3 is 15 residues long. The germline V gene encodes CDR1 SGDLS and CDR2 YYNGEE. Germline trimming cut 4 bases from V and 2 bases from J; bases unmatched to any gene: 7. The CDR3 sequence: CASSSAGQGPYEQYF. In nucleotides, the CDR3 is TGTGCCAGCAGCTCAGCGGGACAGGGCCCCTACGAGCAGTACTTC.

This clone was seen just once. The chain is built from TRBV15 and TRBJ2-1; 7 nucleotides match TRBD2. V gave up 6 bases and J gave up 5 bases; unmatched junction bases: 10. The CDR3 loop spans 15 amino acids. Germline lookup yields CDR1 LNHNV and CDR2 YYDKDF (reference sequence). CDR3 sequence (DNA): TGTGCCACCAGAAGATCGGCTAGCGGACACAATGAGCAGTTCTTC. This gives the protein CATRRSASGHNEQFF.

The gene calls are TRBV11-3 and TRBJ1-1; 8 bases agree with TRBD1. This CDR3 contains 17 residues. Germline CDR1 reads SGHNT; CDR2 reads YENEEA. Trimming at V came to 4 bases and at J to 4 bases, leaving 14 bases not matched to a gene. This CDR3 reads CASSYAGRTGSATEAFF. CDR3 DNA sequence: TGTGCCAGCAGCTATGCCGGAAGGACAGGGTCTGCCACTGAAGCTTTCTTT. The variable domain in full, with the rest retrieved from reference TRBV11-3 and TRBJ1-1, is EAGVVQSPRYKIIEKKQPVAFWCNPISGHNTLYWYLQNLGQGPELLIRYENEEAVDDSQLPKDRFSAERLKGVDSTLKIQPAELGDSAVYLCASSYAGRTGSATEAFFGQGTRLTVV.

This clone was picked up one time. The CDR3 bases are TGTGCCAGCGGGGAGAAAAGGCCAGATACGCAGTATTTT. It specifies CASGEKRPDTQYF. This sequence joins TRBV28 and TRBJ2-3, with a possible D match to TRBD2 (5 bases). V shed 8 bases and J shed 4 bases, with 13 bases lying between them. CDR1 is MDHEN, CDR2 SYDVKM, per germline. The CDR3 covers 13 residues.

The genes are TRBV29-1 and TRBJ2-1, with 9 nucleotides matching TRBD2. V lost 3 bases and J lost 2; bases outside the gene matches: 2. Per germline, CDR1 SQVTM and CDR2 ANQGSEA. This CDR3 has 14 residues. The CDR3 sequence is CSVEGLAAYNEQFF. The CDR3 DNA sequence: TGCAGCGTTGAGGGACTAGCAGCCTACAATGAGCAGTTCTTC.

The chain recombines TRBV11-2 with TRBJ2-5, with TRBD2 identical over 15 bases. After removal of 6 bases from V and 6 bases from J, the junction contained 11 bases not matched to a gene. The CDR3 extends over 17 amino acids. Germline values: CDR1 SGHAT, CDR2 FQNNGV. This CDR3 reads CASRPGTSGRRIQTQYF. The CDR3 nucleotides read TGTGCCAGCAGACCCGGGACTAGCGGGAGGAGAATACAGACCCAGTACTTC.

This chain joins TRBV27 and TRBJ2-1; D ambiguous. Germline lookup yields CDR1 MNHEY and CDR2 SMNVEV (reference sequence). The CDR3 consists of 12 residues. The ends were cut back, 8 bases at V and 3 bases at J, with 8 bases in the middle. DNA for the CDR3: TGTGCCAGCTCCCCGGGCTACAATGAGCAGTTCTTC. Translation: CASSPGYNEQFF.

The chain recombines TRBV5-1 with TRBJ1-1; 9 nucleotides match TRBD1. Losses at the gene ends were 2 bases for V and 1 base for J; bases not matched to a gene: 9. Germline CDR1 is SGHRS and CDR2 is YFSETQ. This CDR3 comprises 17 residues. DNA for the CDR3: TGCGCCAGCAGCTTCCAACAGGGGGCCCGGGGGAACACTGAAGCTTTCTTT. Translating it yields CASSFQQGARGNTEAFF.

V is TRBV11-2 and J is TRBJ1-1; 10 bases agree with TRBD1. In germline, CDR1 is SGHAT, CDR2 FQNNGV. Trimming at V came to 4 bases and at J to 5 bases, leaving 10 bases not matched to a gene. This CDR3 is 16 amino acids long. The CDR3 DNA reads as TGTGCCAGCAGCTCTATTCGGGACAGGGGTAAGACTGAAGCTTTCTTT. It is translated as CASSSIRDRGKTEAFF.